This T cell receptor (beta chain) derives from a study of blood T cell repertoires in COVID-19. Study-level information: The study drew acute and convalescent COVID-19 samples from the United States, Italy and Spain.

Sequencing used immunoSEQ multiplex PCR; TCRdb keeps in-frame clones, though not all of them. This sample has about 270,000 clones, with 86% found just once. Germline loops: CDR1 PRHDT, CDR2 FYEKMQ (reference sequence). The V gene lost 5 bases and the J gene lost 0 bases, with 19 bases spanning the gap. The CDR3 length is 17 residues. The genes are TRBV13 and TRBJ1-2, with D possibly matching TRBD1 (6 bases). Material for sequencing was peripheral blood. The sequence derives from a middle-aged man with active or convalescent COVID-19. The CDR3 DNA follows: TGTGCCAGCAGCCCACAGGGAGTCCAGCCCGCTAACTATGGCTACACCTTC. It is translated as CASSPQGVQPANYGYTF.